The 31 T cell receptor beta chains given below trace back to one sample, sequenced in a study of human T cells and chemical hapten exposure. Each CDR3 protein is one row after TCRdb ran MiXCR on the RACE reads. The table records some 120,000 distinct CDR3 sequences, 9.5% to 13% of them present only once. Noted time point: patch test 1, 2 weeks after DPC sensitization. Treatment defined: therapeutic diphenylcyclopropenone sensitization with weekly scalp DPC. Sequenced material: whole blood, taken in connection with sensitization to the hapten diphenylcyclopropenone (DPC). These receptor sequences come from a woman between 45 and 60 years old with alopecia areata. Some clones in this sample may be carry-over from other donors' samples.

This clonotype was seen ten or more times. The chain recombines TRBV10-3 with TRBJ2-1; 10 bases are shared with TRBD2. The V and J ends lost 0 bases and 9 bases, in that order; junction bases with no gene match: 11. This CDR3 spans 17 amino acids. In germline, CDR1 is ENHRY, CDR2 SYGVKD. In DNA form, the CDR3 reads TGTGCCATCAGTGAGTCGCCGGGACTAGCGAGGGGGGGTGAGCAGTTCTTC. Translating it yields CAISESPGLARGGEQFF.

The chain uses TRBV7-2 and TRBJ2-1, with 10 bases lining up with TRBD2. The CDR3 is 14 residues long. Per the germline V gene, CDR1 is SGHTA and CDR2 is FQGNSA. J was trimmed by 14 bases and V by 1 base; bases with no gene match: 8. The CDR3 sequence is CASSLETAGGPKFF. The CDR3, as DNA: TGTGCCAGCAGCTTAGAGACAGCGGGGGGGCCTAAGTTCTTC.

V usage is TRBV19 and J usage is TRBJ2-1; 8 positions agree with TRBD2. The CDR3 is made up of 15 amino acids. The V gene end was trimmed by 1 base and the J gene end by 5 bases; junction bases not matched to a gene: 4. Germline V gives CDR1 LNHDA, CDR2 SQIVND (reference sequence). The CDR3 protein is CASSIAGGPDNEQFF. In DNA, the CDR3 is TGTGCCAGTAGTATAGCGGGGGGGCCGGACAATGAGCAGTTCTTC.

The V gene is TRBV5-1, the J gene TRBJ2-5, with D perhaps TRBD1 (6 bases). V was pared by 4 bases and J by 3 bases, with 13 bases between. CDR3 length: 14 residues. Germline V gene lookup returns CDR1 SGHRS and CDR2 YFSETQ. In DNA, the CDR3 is TGCGCCAGCAGCCGCGGACAGCTGGAAGAGACCCAGTACTTC. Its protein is CASSRGQLEETQYF.

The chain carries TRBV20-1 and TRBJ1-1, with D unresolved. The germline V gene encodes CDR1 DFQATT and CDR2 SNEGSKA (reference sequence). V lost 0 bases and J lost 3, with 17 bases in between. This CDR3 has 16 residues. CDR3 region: CSARDISGGGDTEAFF. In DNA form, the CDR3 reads TGCAGTGCTAGAGATATTTCGGGAGGTGGGGACACTGAAGCTTTCTTT.

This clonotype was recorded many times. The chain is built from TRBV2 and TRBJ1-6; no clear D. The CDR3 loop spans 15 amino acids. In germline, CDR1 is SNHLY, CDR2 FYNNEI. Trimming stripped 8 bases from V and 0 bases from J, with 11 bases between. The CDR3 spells CASVAESSYNSPLHF. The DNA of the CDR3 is TGTGCCAGCGTGGCGGAGAGCTCCTATAATTCACCCCTCCACTTT.

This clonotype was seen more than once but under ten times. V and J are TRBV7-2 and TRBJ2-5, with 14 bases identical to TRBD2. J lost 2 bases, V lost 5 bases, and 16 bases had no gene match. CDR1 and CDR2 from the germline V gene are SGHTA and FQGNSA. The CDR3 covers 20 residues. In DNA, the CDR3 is TGTGCCAGCAGCCTACAATACACCGGGACTAGCGGGAGAAGGCAAGAGACCCAGTACTTC. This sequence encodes CASSLQYTGTSGRRQETQYF.

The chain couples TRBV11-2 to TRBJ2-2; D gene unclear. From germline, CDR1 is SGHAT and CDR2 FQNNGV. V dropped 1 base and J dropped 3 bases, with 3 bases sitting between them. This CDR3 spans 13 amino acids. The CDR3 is CASSLADTGELFF. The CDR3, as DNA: TGTGCCAGCAGCTTAGCAGACACCGGGGAGCTGTTTTTT. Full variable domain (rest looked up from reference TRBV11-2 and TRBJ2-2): EAGVAQSPRYKIIEKRQSVAFWCNPISGHATLYWYQQILGQGPKLLIQFQNNGVVDDSQLPKDRFSAERLKGVDSTLKIQPAKLEDSAVYLCASSLADTGELFFGEGSRLTVL.

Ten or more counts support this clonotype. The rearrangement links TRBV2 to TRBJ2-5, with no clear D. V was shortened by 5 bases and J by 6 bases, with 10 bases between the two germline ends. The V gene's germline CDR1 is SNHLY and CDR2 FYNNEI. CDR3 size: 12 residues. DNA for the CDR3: TGTGCCAGCAGTTATAGTCAGAAGACCCAGTACTTC. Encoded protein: CASSYSQKTQYF.

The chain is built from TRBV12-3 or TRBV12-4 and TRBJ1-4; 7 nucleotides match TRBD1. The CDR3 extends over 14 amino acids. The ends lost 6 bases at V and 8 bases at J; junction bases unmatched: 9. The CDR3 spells CASSRRQGGEKLFF. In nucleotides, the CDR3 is TGTGCCAGCAGCCGCCGACAGGGAGGCGAAAAACTGTTTTTT.

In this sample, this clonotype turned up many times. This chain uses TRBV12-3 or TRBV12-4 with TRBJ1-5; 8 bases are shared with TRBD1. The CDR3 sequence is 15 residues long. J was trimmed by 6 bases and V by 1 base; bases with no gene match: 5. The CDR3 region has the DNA TGTGCCAGCAGTTTAGGGACAGGGTTAGGTCAGCCCCAGCATTTT. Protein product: CASSLGTGLGQPQHF.

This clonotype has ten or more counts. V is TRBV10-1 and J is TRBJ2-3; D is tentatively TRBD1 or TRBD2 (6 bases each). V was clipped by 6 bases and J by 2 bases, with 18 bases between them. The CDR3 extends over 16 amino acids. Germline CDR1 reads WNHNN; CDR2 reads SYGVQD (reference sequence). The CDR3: CASSQSGGHDTDTQYF. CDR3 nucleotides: TGCGCCAGCAGCCAAAGTGGGGGGCACGACACAGATACGCAGTATTTT.

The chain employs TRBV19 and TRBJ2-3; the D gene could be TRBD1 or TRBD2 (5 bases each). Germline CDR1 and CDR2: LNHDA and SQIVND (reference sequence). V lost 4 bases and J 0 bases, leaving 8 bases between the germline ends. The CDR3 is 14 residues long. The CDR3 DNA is TGTGCCAGTAGTACCGGGACCAGCACAGATACGCAGTATTTT. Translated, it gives CASSTGTSTDTQYF.

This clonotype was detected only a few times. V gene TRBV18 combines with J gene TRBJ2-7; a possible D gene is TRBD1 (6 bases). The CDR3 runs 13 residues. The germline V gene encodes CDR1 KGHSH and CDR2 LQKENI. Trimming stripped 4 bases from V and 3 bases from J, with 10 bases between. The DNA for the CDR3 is TGTGCCAGCTCACACGACAGGAACTACGAGCAGTACTTC. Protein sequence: CASSHDRNYEQYF.

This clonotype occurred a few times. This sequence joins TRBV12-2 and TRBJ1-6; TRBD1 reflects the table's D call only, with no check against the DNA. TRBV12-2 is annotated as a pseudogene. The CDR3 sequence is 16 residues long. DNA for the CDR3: TGTGCAAGTCGCTTAGCGTACCCGGGGAGGAATTCACCCCTCCACTTT. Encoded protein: CASRLAYPGRNSPLHF.

CDR3 amino acids: CASSYDVGDTEAFF. The CDR3, as DNA: TGTGCCAGCAGTTACGATGTGGGAGACACTGAAGCTTTCTTT. This chain connects TRBV6-2 or TRBV6-3 to TRBJ1-1; D gene uncertain. The CDR3 is 14 residues long. Between the trimmed V and J ends, which lost 2 bases and 3 bases, there was a span of 10 bases. The germline gives CDR1 MNHEY, CDR2 SVGEGT.

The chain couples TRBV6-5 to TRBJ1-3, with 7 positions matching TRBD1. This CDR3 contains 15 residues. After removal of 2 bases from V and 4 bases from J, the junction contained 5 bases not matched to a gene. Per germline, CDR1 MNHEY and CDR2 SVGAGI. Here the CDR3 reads CASSYDRAHGNTIYF. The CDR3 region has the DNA TGTGCCAGCAGTTACGACAGGGCACACGGAAACACCATATATTTT.

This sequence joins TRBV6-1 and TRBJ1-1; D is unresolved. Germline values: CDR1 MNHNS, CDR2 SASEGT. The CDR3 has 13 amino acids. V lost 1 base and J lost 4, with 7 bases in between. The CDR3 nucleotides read TGTGCCAGCAGTGAAGGGGGTGGCACTGAAGCTTTCTTT. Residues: CASSEGGGTEAFF.

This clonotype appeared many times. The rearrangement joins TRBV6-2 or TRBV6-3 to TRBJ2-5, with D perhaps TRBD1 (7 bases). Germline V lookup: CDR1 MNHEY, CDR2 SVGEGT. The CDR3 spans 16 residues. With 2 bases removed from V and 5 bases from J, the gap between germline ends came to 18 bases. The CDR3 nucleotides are TGTGCCAGCAGTTACGGAGGGGGCGCGGCTGAGGAGACCCAGTACTTC. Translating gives CASSYGGGAAEETQYF.

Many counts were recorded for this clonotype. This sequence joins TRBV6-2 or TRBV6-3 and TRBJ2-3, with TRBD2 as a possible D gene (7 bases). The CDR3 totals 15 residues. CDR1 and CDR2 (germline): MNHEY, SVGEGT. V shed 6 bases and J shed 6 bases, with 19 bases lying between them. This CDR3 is CASSPEGGAIDTQYF. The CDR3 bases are TGTGCCAGCAGCCCTGAGGGGGGGGCGATTGATACGCAGTATTTT.

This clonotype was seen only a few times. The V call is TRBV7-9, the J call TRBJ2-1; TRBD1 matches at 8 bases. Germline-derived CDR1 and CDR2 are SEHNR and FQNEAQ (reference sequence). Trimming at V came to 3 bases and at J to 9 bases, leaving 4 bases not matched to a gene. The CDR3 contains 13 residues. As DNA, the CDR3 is TGTGCCAGCAGCTTGACAGGGGTCGGTGAGCAGTTCTTC. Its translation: CASSLTGVGEQFF.

CDR3 in amino acids: CSVRTQGYNEQFF. CDR3 in DNA: TGCAGCGTACGAACCCAGGGGTACAATGAGCAGTTCTTC. The chain employs TRBV29-1 and TRBJ2-1; weak D call: TRBD1 (6 bases). V dropped 6 bases and J dropped 4 bases, with 13 bases sitting between them. The germline V gene has CDR1 SQVTM and CDR2 ANQGSEA. The CDR3 has 13 residues.

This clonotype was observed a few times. The CDR3 loop reads CASSLVHGGHEQYF. DNA for the CDR3: TGTGCCAGCAGCTTAGTTCACGGGGGCCACGAGCAGTACTTC. The chain has TRBV7-6 and TRBJ2-7, with D perhaps matching TRBD1 or TRBD2 (6 bases each). This CDR3 has 14 amino acids. Germline CDR1 is SGHVS and CDR2 is FNYEAQ. Between the trimmed V and J ends, which lost 1 base and 5 bases, there was a span of 12 bases. The whole variable domain, remainder taken from reference TRBV7-6 and TRBJ2-7, is GAGVSQSPRYKVTKRGQDVALRCDPISGHVSLYWYRQALGQGPEFLTYFNYEAQQDKSGLPNDRFSAERPEGSISTLTIQRTEQRDSAMYRCASSLVHGGHEQYFGPGTRLTVT.

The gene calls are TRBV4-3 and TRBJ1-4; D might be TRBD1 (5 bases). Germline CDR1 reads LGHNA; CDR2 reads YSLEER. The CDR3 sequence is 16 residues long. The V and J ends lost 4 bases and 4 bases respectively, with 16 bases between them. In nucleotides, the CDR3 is TGCGCCAGCAGCCGAATCGGCGGGGGAGTTAATGAAAAACTGTTTTTT. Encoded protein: CASSRIGGGVNEKLFF.

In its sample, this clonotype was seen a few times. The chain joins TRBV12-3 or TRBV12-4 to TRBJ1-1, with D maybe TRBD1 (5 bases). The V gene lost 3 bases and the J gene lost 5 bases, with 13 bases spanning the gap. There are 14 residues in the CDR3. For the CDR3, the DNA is TGTGCCAGCAGTTTGGGGGAGAGTGGGACTGAAGCTTTCTTT. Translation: CASSLGESGTEAFF.

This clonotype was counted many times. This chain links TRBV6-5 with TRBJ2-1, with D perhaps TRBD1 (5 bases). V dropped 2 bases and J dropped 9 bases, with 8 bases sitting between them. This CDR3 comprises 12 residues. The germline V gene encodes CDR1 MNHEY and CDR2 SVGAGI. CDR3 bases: TGTGCCAGCAGTTACCCAGGGTTTGAGCAGTTCTTC. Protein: CASSYPGFEQFF.

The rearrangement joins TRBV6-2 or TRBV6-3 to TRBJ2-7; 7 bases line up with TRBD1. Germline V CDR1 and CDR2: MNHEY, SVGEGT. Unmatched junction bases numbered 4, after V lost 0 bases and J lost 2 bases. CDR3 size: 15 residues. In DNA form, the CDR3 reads TGTGCCAGCAGTTACTCGGACAGGTTGACCTACGAGCAGTACTTC. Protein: CASSYSDRLTYEQYF.

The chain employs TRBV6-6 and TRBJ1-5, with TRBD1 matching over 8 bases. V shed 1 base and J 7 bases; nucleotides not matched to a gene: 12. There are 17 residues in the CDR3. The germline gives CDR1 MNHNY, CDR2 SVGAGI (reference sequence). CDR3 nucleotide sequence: TGTGCCAGCAGTTACTTGATTACTGCTCAGGGGGCGCAGCCCCAGCATTTT. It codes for CASSYLITAQGAQPQHF.

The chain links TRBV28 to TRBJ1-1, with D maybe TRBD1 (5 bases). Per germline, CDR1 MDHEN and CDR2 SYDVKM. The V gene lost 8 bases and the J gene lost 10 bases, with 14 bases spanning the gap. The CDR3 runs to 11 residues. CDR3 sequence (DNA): TGTGCCAGCCAACTCCGGGGGGGAGCTTTCTTT. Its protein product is CASQLRGGAFF.

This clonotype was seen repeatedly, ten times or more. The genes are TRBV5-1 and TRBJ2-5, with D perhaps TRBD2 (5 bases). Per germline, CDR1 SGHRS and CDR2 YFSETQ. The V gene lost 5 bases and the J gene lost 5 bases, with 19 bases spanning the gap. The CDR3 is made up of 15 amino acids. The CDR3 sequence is CASRLGGLTKETQYF. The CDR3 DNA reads TGCGCCAGCAGGTTAGGAGGCCTCACCAAGGAGACCCAGTACTTC.

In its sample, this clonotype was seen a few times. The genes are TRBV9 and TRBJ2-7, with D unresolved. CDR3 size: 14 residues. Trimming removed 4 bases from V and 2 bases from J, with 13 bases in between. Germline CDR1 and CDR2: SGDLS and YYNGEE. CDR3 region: CASSPQLGTYEQYF. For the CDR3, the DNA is TGTGCCAGCAGCCCTCAACTGGGGACCTACGAGCAGTACTTC.